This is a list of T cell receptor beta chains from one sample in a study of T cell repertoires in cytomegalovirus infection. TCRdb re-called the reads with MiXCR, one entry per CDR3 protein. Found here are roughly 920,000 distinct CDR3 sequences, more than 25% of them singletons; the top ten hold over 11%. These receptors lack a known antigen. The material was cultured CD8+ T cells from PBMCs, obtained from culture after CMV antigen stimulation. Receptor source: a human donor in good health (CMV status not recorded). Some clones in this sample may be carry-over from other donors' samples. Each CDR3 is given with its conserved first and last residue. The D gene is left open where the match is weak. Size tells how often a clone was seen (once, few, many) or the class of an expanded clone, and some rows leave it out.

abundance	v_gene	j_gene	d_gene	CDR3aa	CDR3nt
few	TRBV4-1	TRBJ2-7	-	CASSPHRGPEQYF	TGCGCCAGCAGCCCTCATCGGGGTCCCGAGCAGTACTTC
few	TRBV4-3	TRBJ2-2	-	CASSPAWGLGTGELFF	TGCGCCAGCAGTCCGGCATGGGGGCTAGGCACCGGGGAGCTGTTTTTT
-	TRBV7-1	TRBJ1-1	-	CASSRPLGNTEAFF	TGTGCCAGCAGCCGACCTTTAGGGAACACTGAAGCTTTCTTT
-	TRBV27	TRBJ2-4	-	CASSLTGPWNIQYF	TGTGCCAGCAGTTTAACAGGCCCTTGGAACATTCAGTACTTC
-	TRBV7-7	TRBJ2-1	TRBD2	CASSGGPHTGNEQFF	TGTGCTAGCAGCGGGGGACCCCATACGGGGAATGAGCAGTTCTTC
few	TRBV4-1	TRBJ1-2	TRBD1	CASSHEKQGLYGYTF	TGCGCCAGCAGCCATGAGAAACAGGGGCTCTATGGCTACACCTTC
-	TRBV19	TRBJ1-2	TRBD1	CASSYRGTDGYTF	TGTGCCAGTAGTTACAGGGGTACAGATGGCTACACCTTC
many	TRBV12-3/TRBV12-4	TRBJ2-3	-	CASTVLGPADTQYF	TGTGCCAGCACCGTACTGGGACCTGCAGATACGCAGTATTTT
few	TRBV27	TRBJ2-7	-	CASSFGHFYEQYF	TGTGCCAGCAGCTTCGGACACTTCTACGAGCAGTACTTC
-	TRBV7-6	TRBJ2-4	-	CASSLGPLGGQGDIRYF	TGTGCCAGCAGCTTAGGGCCCCTTGGAGGGCAGGGGGACATTCGGTACTTC